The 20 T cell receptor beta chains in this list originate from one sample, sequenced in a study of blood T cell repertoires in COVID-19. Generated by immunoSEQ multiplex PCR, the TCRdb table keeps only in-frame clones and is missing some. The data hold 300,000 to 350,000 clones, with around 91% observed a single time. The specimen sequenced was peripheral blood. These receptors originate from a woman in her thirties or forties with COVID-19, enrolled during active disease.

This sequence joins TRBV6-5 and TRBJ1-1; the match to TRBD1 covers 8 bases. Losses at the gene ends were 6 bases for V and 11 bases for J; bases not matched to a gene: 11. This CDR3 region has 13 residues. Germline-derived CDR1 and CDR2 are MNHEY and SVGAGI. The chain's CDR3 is CASSLSLTGVAFF. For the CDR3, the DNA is TGTGCCAGCAGCCTCTCATTGACAGGGGTTGCTTTCTTT.

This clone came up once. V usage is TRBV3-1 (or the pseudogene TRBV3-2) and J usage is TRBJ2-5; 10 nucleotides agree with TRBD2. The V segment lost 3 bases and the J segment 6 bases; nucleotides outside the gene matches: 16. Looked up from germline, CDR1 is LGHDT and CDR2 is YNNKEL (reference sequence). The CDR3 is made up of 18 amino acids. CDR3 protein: CASSQGGLAEFWGQTQYF. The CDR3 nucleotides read TGTGCCAGCAGCCAGGGTGGACTAGCGGAGTTCTGGGGTCAGACCCAGTACTTC.

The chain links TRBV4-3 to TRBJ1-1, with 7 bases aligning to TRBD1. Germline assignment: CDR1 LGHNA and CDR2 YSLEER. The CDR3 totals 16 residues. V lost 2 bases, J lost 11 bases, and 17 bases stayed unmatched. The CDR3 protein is CASSQRVGQAVLGAFF. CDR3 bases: TGCGCCAGCAGCCAAAGGGTCGGACAGGCGGTGCTAGGGGCTTTCTTT.

CDR3 region: CASSSIHSGGYTF. The CDR3 nucleotides are TGTGCCAGCAGTTCGATCCACTCAGGGGGCTACACCTTC. This chain links TRBV12-3 or TRBV12-4 with TRBJ1-2; D may be TRBD1 (5 bases). V was shortened by 4 bases and J by 8 bases, with 14 bases between the two germline ends. The CDR3 is 13 amino acids.

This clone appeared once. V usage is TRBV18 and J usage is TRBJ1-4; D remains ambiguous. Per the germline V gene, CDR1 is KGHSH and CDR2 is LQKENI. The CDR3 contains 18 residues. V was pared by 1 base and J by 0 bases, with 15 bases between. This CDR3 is CASSPRALQSATNEKLFF. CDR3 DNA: TGTGCCAGCTCACCACGAGCCCTACAGTCTGCAACTAATGAAAAACTGTTTTTT.

The CDR3 is CASSQIITRDSGLVTQYF. The CDR3 nucleotides are TGCGCCAGCAGTCAAATCATAACCCGGGACAGCGGGCTCGTTACGCAGTATTTT. V and J are TRBV23-1 and TRBJ2-3; TRBD1 might be the D (7 bases). Being an ORF, TRBV23-1 has a function that is uncertain. The CDR3 is made up of 18 amino acids. V was cut by 2 bases and J by 8 bases, with 26 bases left in between.

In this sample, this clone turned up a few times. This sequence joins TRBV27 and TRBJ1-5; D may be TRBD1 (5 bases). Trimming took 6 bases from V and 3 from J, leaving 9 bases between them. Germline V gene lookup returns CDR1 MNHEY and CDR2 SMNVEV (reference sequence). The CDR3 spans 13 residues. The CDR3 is CASSWGPNQPQHF. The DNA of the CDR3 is TGTGCCAGCAGCTGGGGCCCCAATCAGCCCCAGCATTTT.

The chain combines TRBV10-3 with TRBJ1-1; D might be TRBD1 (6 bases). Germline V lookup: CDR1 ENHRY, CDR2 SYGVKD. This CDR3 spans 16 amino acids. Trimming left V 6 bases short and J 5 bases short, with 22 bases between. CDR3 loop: CAIRANSGAGETEAFF. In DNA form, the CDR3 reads TGTGCCATCAGGGCGAACTCAGGGGCAGGGGAAACTGAAGCTTTCTTT.

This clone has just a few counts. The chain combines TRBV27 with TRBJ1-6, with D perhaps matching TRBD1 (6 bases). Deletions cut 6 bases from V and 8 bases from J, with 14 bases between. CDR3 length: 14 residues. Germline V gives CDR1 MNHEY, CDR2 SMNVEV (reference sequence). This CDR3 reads CASSRGGIDSPLHF. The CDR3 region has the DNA TGTGCCAGCAGCCGAGGGGGTATTGATTCACCCCTCCACTTT.

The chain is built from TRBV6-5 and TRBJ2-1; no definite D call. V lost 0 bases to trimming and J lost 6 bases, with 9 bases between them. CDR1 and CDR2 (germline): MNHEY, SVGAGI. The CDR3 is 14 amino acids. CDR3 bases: TGTGCCAGCAGTTACTCGTTCCCGGGCAATGAGCAGTTCTTC. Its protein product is CASSYSFPGNEQFF.

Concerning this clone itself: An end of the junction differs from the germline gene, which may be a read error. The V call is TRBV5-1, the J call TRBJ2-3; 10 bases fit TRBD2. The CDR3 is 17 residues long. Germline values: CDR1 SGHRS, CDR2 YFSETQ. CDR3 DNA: TGCGCCAACAGCCCGTCAAATAGCGGGAGGTGGACAGATACGCAGTATTTT. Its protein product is CANSPSNSGRWTDTQYF. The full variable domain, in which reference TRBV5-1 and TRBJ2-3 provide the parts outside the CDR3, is KAGVTQTPRYLIKTRGQQVTLSCSPISGHRSVSWYQQTPGQGLQFLFEYFSETQRNKGNFPGRFSGRQFSNSRSEMNVSTLELGDSALYLCANSPSNSGRWTDTQYFGPGTRLTVL.

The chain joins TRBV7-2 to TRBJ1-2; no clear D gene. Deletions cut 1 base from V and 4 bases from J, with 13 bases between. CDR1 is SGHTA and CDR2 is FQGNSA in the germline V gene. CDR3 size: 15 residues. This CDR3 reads CASSLGTGSGYGYTF. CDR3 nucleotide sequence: TGTGCCAGCAGCTTAGGTACGGGGTCGGGCTATGGCTACACCTTC.

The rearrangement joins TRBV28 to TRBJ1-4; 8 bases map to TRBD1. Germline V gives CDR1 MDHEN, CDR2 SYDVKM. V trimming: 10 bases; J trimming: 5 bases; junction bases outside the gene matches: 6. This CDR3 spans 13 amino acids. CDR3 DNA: TGTGCCACTATGGACAGGGTGAATGAAAAACTGTTTTTT. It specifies CATMDRVNEKLFF.

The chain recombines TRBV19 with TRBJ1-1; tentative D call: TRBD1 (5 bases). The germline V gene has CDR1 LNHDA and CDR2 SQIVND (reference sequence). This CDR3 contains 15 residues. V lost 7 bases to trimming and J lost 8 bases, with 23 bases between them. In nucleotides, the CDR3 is TGTGCCAGTACTAGAAAGGGAGGGGCTGGGTCGGAAGCTTTCTTT. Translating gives CASTRKGGAGSEAFF.

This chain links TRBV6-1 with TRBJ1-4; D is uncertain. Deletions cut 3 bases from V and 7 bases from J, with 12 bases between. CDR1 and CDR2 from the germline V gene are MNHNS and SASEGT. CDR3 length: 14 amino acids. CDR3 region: CASSEGALGEKLFF. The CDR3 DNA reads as TGTGCCAGCAGTGAGGGAGCTTTGGGTGAAAAACTGTTTTTT.

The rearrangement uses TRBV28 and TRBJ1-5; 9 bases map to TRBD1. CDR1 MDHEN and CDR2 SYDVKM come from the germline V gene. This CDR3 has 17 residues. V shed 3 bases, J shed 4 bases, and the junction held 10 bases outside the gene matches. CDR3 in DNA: TGTGCCAGCAGTTTCTACCGGGACAGGGACTATAATCAGCCCCAGCATTTT. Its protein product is CASSFYRDRDYNQPQHF.

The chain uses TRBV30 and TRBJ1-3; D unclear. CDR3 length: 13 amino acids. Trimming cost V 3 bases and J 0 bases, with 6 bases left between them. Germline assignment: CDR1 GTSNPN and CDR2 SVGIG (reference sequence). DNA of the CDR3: TGTGCCTGGAGCTTATTCTCTGGAAACACCATATATTTT. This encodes CAWSLFSGNTIYF.

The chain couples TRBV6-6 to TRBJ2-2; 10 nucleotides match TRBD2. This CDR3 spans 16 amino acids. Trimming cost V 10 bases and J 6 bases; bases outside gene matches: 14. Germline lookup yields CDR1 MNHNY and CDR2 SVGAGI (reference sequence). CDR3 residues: CATRRPGLAQPGELFF. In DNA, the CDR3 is TGTGCCACCCGAAGGCCGGGACTAGCGCAACCCGGGGAGCTGTTTTTT.

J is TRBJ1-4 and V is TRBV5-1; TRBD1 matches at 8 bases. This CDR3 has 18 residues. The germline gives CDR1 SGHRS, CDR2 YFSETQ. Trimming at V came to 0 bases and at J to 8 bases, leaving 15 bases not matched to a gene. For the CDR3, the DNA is TGCGCCAGCAGCTTGGCACTAGAATCACAGGGGGTAGGCGAAAAACTGTTTTTT. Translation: CASSLALESQGVGEKLFF.

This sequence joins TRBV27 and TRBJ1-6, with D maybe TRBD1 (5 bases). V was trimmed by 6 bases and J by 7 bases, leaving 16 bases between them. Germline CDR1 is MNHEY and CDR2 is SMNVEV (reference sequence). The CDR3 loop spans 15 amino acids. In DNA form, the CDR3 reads TGTGCCAGCAGCTGGGGCGGGGGGGACAATTCACCCCTCCACTTT. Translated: CASSWGGGDNSPLHF.